This T cell receptor beta chain was captured by sequencing in a study of beta chain features in type 1 diabetes. Study in general: Healthy donors, compared against patients, showed similar age, gender and cell yields.

Overall study results and limits: TCRB CDR3s were moderately but significantly shorter in Type 1 diabetes patients in all four CD4+ subsets. VDJ junctions from type 1 diabetes patients carried fewer insertions and larger deletions. In patients and controls equally, PCR might favor templates that are shorter.

Trimming took 5 bases from V and 5 from J; bases not matched to a gene: 5. CDR1 is MNHEY, CDR2 SVGAGI, per germline. The CDR3 loop spans 13 amino acids. cDNA synthesis used the whole RNA isolate, giving expressed TCRB sequences. The assay was immunoSEQ multiplex PCR, and TCRdb's table has in-frame clones only and misses some. The data show hundreds of thousands of clones, 11% to 15% seen once. With regard to this clone: The antigen is undetermined.

The genes are TRBV6-5 and TRBJ2-7, with 8 bases fitting TRBD1. The source material was naive CD4+ T cells from blood. The clonotype originates from a man between 18 and 35 years old with type 1 diabetes. Written as DNA, the CDR3 is TGTGCCAGCAGTCTAGACAGGGGCCACGAGCAGTACTTC. This encodes CASSLDRGHEQYF.